This TCR beta chain is drawn from a study of long-term antiretroviral therapy in people with HIV. Notes on this clone: What it binds is unknown.

Between the trimmed V and J ends, which lost 3 bases and 6 bases, there was a span of 11 bases. Germline V gives CDR1 SEHNR, CDR2 FQNEAQ (reference sequence). The CDR3 spans 13 residues. An immunoSEQ assay, version v3.0, was performed at survey level. Sequenced by immunoSEQ multiplex PCR; TCRdb stores in-frame clones only, minus some. The sample comprises 11,000 to 15,000 clones, 80% of which are singletons, and around 13% rests with the top ten. Study-wide points: Dominance of pre-ART expanded clones persisted, fluctuating and often declining after ART. The data indicate that diversity increased after ART but remained below transplant donor controls.

The source was unsorted PBMCs, collected 3.2 years before starting antiretroviral therapy. The rearrangement joins TRBV7-9 to TRBJ1-2; possible D gene TRBD1, 5 bases. The TCR sequence derives from a man aged 35 to 55 with HIV. CDR3 in DNA: TGTGCCAGCAGCTTTCCCCGGGGGAATGGCTACACCTTC. It is translated as CASSFPRGNGYTF.